The 3 T cell receptor beta chains in this list originate from one sample, sequenced in a study of T cells after yellow fever vaccination. A single record per CDR3 protein comes from TCRdb applying MiXCR to the 5' RACE reads. Among under 90,000 distinct CDR3 sequences listed, about 6% were seen once. The sample was CD8+ T cells sorted from PBMCs, taken roughly seven weeks after the first yellow fever vaccination. All receptors come from a man aged 18 to 29 who received the YFV17D yellow fever vaccine.

This clonotype has ten or more counts. The gene calls are TRBV5-4 and TRBJ2-5; possible D gene TRBD2, 5 bases. The germline gives CDR1 SGHNT, CDR2 YYREEE (reference sequence). V was trimmed by 2 bases and J by 4 bases, leaving 15 bases between them. This CDR3 contains 15 residues. CDR3 in amino acids: CASSFSGLLSETQYF. The CDR3 DNA is TGTGCCAGCAGCTTCTCAGGACTCTTGTCAGAGACCCAGTACTTC.

This clonotype was picked up many times. The CDR3 bases are TGTGCCAGCAGCCTACAGGGCCAGCAGGATACGCAGTATTTT. Protein: CASSLQGQQDTQYF. The rearrangement joins TRBV6-2 or TRBV6-3 to TRBJ2-3, with D possibly being TRBD1 (6 bases). Germline lookup yields CDR1 MNHEY and CDR2 SVGEGT. The CDR3 sequence is 14 residues long. V lost 6 bases and J 6 bases, leaving 16 bases between the germline ends.

This clonotype was detected only a few times. The rearrangement joins TRBV7-8 to TRBJ2-3; D perhaps matches TRBD1 (6 bases). Trimming left V 4 bases short and J 2 bases short, with 16 bases between. The length of the CDR3 is 16 residues. Germline V gene lookup returns CDR1 SGHVS and CDR2 FQNEAQ. The CDR3 loop is CASSSGTQRLTDTQYF. In DNA form, the CDR3 reads TGTGCCAGCAGCTCTGGGACACAGCGACTCACAGATACGCAGTATTTT. The whole variable domain, remainder taken from reference TRBV7-8 and TRBJ2-3, is GAGVSQSPRYKVAKRGQDVALRCDPISGHVSLFWYQQALGQGPEFLTYFQNEAQLDKSGLPSDRFFAERPEGSVSTLKIQRTQQEDSAVYLCASSSGTQRLTDTQYFGPGTRLTVL.